This note documents a single T cell receptor beta chain sequence. This specimen comes from a study of blood T cell repertoires in COVID-19. Turning to the study itself: COVID-19 samples, acute and convalescent, were from the United States, Italy and Spain. T cells, B-cell-depleted T cells, or PBMCs provided the cDNA or gDNA that served as material.

Some clones are missing from TCRdb's copy, which holds only in-frame ones; the method was immunoSEQ multiplex PCR. The sample has roughly 90,000 clones; around 81% are singletons. The CDR3 consists of 14 residues. CDR1 SEHNR and CDR2 FQNEAQ come from the germline V gene (reference sequence). The V and J ends lost 7 bases and 4 bases respectively, with 13 bases between them. The origin of this receptor is a woman between 70 and 85 years old with acute or convalescent COVID-19. Source material: peripheral blood. This chain uses TRBV7-9 with TRBJ2-2; TRBD1 is a possible D gene (6 bases). CDR3 DNA: TGTGCCAGCAACCCCTCAGGGGTCACCGGGGAGCTGTTTTTT. Residues: CASNPSGVTGELFF.